The 19 T cell receptor beta chains below all came from one sample that was sequenced in a study of cytomegalovirus exposure and HLA in healthy donors. PCR was performed using 60 Vbeta and 13 Jbeta primers. The protocol was immunoSEQ multiplex PCR, while the TCRdb copy is restricted to in-frame clones and leaves out a portion. The data hold about 110,000 clones, with around 80% observed a single time. The sample comprised PBMCs. The receptors were gathered from a woman aged 35 to 49 in good health and CMV-seronegative.

The chain employs TRBV18 and TRBJ2-4; 9 positions agree with TRBD2. The germline V gene has CDR1 KGHSH and CDR2 LQKENI. V lost 0 bases and J lost 9; bases outside the gene matches: 6. The CDR3 covers 15 residues. DNA for the CDR3: TGTGCCAGCTCACCACCGGCCCTAGCGGGGAGCATTCAGTACTTC. This translates into CASSPPALAGSIQYF.

This clone was seen only a few times. The rearrangement joins TRBV6-6 to TRBJ1-6, with TRBD1 as a possible D gene (6 bases). The CDR3 extends over 13 amino acids. Germline V CDR1 and CDR2: MNHNY, SVGAGI (reference sequence). The ends were cut back, 7 bases at V and 13 bases at J, with 17 bases in the middle. CDR3 sequence reads: CASILQGTPPLHF. DNA for the CDR3: TGTGCCAGCATCTTACAGGGAACTCCGCCCCTCCACTTT.

The CDR3 DNA follows: TGTGCCAGTTCAGGGTACGGCAATCAGCCCCAGCATTTT. This translates into CASSGYGNQPQHF. The J gene is TRBJ1-5, the V gene TRBV19, with D possibly being TRBD1 (5 bases). The germline V gene encodes CDR1 LNHDA and CDR2 SQIVND (reference sequence). This CDR3 has 13 amino acids. Trimming took 8 bases from V and 2 from J, leaving 10 bases between them.

The chain carries TRBV11-3 and TRBJ2-3, with unresolved D. CDR1 is SGHNT and CDR2 is YENEEA in the germline V gene. The CDR3 has 13 residues. V was pared by 0 bases and J by 5 bases, with 6 bases between. The CDR3 is CASSLEMRDTQYF. For the CDR3, the DNA is TGTGCCAGCAGCTTAGAAATGAGAGATACGCAGTATTTT.

The chain has TRBV5-1 and TRBJ2-1; D gene ambiguous. Germline loops: CDR1 SGHRS, CDR2 YFSETQ. The CDR3 runs 15 residues. Trimming removed 0 bases from V and 10 bases from J, with 17 bases in between. The CDR3: CASSLDASESGEQFF. The CDR3 DNA reads TGCGCCAGCAGCTTGGACGCTTCGGAGTCTGGGGAGCAGTTCTTC. Variable domain in full (rest from reference TRBV5-1 and TRBJ2-1): KAGVTQTPRYLIKTRGQQVTLSCSPISGHRSVSWYQQTPGQGLQFLFEYFSETQRNKGNFPGRFSGRQFSNSRSEMNVSTLELGDSALYLCASSLDASESGEQFFGPGTRLTVL.

This clone was seen a few times. The V gene is TRBV19, the J gene TRBJ2-3; the D gene is possibly TRBD1 (6 bases). Per germline, CDR1 LNHDA and CDR2 SQIVND (reference sequence). The CDR3 covers 13 residues. V was shortened by 5 bases and J by 6 bases, with 12 bases between the two germline ends. In nucleotides, the CDR3 is TGTGCCAGTAGTTTGTCAGGGGCCGATACGCAGTATTTT. Its translation: CASSLSGADTQYF.

The V gene is TRBV4-1, the J gene TRBJ1-1; no definite D call. V dropped 2 bases and J dropped 3 bases, with 10 bases sitting between them. The length of the CDR3 is 14 residues. CDR1 and CDR2 from the germline V gene are MGHRA and YSYEKL. DNA of the CDR3: TGCGCCAGCAGCCAAAACCCGCGGGACACTGAAGCTTTCTTT. Its translation is CASSQNPRDTEAFF.

The chain has TRBV2 and TRBJ2-2; D uncertain. V was shortened by 0 bases and J by 4 bases, with 6 bases between the two germline ends. Germline CDR1 reads SNHLY; CDR2 reads FYNNEI. The CDR3 contains 14 residues. CDR3 DNA: TGTGCCAGCAGTGAAGCGAGCGTCACCGGGGAGCTGTTTTTT. Its translation is CASSEASVTGELFF. The full variable domain, rest sourced from reference TRBV2 and TRBJ2-2, is EPEVTQTPSHQVTQMGQEVILRCVPISNHLYFYWYRQILGQKVEFLVSFYNNEISEKSEIFDDQFSVERPDGSNFTLKIRSTKLEDSAMYFCASSEASVTGELFFGEGSRLTVL.

The chain couples TRBV13 to TRBJ2-3; D possibly corresponds to TRBD1 (5 bases). The CDR3 length is 14 residues. CDR1 and CDR2 from the germline V gene are PRHDT and FYEKMQ (reference sequence). Trimming took off 4 bases at V and 0 bases at J, with 8 bases between the two ends. This CDR3 is CASSYRSSTDTQYF. CDR3 sequence (DNA): TGTGCCAGCAGCTACAGGTCTAGCACAGATACGCAGTATTTT. The variable domain in full, completed from reference TRBV13 and TRBJ2-3, reads AAGVIQSPRHLIKEKRETATLKCYPIPRHDTVYWYQQGPGQDPQFLISFYEKMQSDKGSIPDRFSAQQFSDYHSELNMSSLELGDSALYFCASSYRSSTDTQYFGPGTRLTVL.

J is TRBJ2-1 and V is TRBV28; 8 bases are shared with TRBD2. CDR1 is MDHEN and CDR2 is SYDVKM in the germline V gene. The V gene end was trimmed by 10 bases and the J gene end by 3 bases; junction bases not matched to a gene: 14. The CDR3 loop spans 16 amino acids. The CDR3 nucleotides read TGTGCCACCGCCCAATGGGTAGCGGGGATCTACAATGAGCAGTTCTTC. Translated, it gives CATAQWVAGIYNEQFF.

The chain joins TRBV5-1 to TRBJ2-1, with unresolved D. Germline V gene sequence: CDR1 SGHRS, CDR2 YFSETQ. This CDR3 is 15 amino acids long. V was clipped by 0 bases and J by 1 base, with 8 bases between them. CDR3 bases: TGCGCCAGCAGCTTGGATCAGAATTCCTACAATGAGCAGTTCTTC. It translates to CASSLDQNSYNEQFF. The whole variable domain, filled in from reference TRBV5-1 and TRBJ2-1, reads KAGVTQTPRYLIKTRGQQVTLSCSPISGHRSVSWYQQTPGQGLQFLFEYFSETQRNKGNFPGRFSGRQFSNSRSEMNVSTLELGDSALYLCASSLDQNSYNEQFFGPGTRLTVL.

The chain joins TRBV7-2 to TRBJ1-6; TRBD1 matches 7 bases. CDR3 size: 17 residues. Germline lookup yields CDR1 SGHTA and CDR2 FQGNSA. V trimming: 0 bases; J trimming: 6 bases; junction bases outside the gene matches: 8. For the CDR3, the DNA is TGTGCCAGCAGCTTAGCCACAGGGGCGAGTAGTAATTCACCCCTCCACTTT. It is translated as CASSLATGASSNSPLHF.

The genes are TRBV19 and TRBJ2-5, with D possibly matching TRBD1 (5 bases). With the DNA end fitting TRBJ2-7 better, the J assignment may be wrong. The CDR3 length is 15 residues. The germline gives CDR1 LNHDA, CDR2 SQIVND (reference sequence). CDR3 region: CASSIVDTGVYEQYF. DNA for the CDR3: TGTGCCAGTAGTATAGTCGATACAGGAGTCTACGAGCAGTACTTC.

The J gene is TRBJ2-7, the V gene TRBV7-6; maybe TRBD1 (5 bases). The germline gives CDR1 SGHVS, CDR2 FNYEAQ. This CDR3 contains 13 residues. The V end lost 1 base, the J end lost 3 bases, and 7 bases lay between the germline ends. The CDR3 region is CASSLGRGYEQYF. In DNA form, the CDR3 reads TGTGCCAGCAGCTTAGGAAGGGGCTACGAGCAGTACTTC. The full variable domain, in which reference TRBV7-6 and TRBJ2-7 provide the parts outside the CDR3, is GAGVSQSPRYKVTKRGQDVALRCDPISGHVSLYWYRQALGQGPEFLTYFNYEAQQDKSGLPNDRFSAERPEGSISTLTIQRTEQRDSAMYRCASSLGRGYEQYFGPGTRLTVT.

This clone has a handful of counts. The V and J genes are TRBV19 and TRBJ2-5; possible D gene TRBD1, 5 bases. CDR1 and CDR2 from the germline V gene are LNHDA and SQIVND (reference sequence). This CDR3 has 14 amino acids. V lost 3 bases to trimming and J lost 3 bases, with 11 bases between them. The CDR3 is CASSMWQDKETQYF. CDR3 bases: TGTGCCAGTAGTATGTGGCAGGACAAAGAGACCCAGTACTTC.

The chain recombines TRBV7-2 with TRBJ1-6; 8 bases match TRBD1. The V segment lost 5 bases and the J segment 7 bases; nucleotides outside the gene matches: 10. The CDR3 runs to 16 residues. Germline assignment: CDR1 SGHTA and CDR2 FQGNSA. CDR3 nucleotides: TGTGCCAGCAGCCTACAGGGGGGAGGTGAGAATTCACCCCTCCACTTT. Protein product: CASSLQGGGENSPLHF.

This chain links TRBV6-5 with TRBJ1-2; perhaps TRBD1 as D (6 bases). The V gene's germline CDR1 is MNHEY and CDR2 SVGAGI. There are 13 residues in the CDR3. V lost 6 bases and J lost 4, with 12 bases in between. Here the CDR3 reads CASRTTGIYGYTF. The CDR3 DNA follows: TGTGCCAGCAGGACCACAGGGATCTATGGCTACACCTTC.

J is TRBJ2-5 and V is TRBV27; 7 bases map to TRBD2. The DNA end lines up better with TRBJ2-7; the J call may be wrong. Germline assignment: CDR1 MNHEY and CDR2 SMNVEV (reference sequence). The CDR3 covers 14 residues. The CDR3 region is CASSTRDYPYEQYF. In DNA, the CDR3 is TGTGCCAGCAGTACCCGGGACTATCCCTACGAGCAGTACTTC.

J is TRBJ1-1 and V is TRBV7-2, with TRBD1 identical over 8 bases. Germline V CDR1 and CDR2: SGHTA, FQGNSA. This CDR3 comprises 15 residues. V was clipped by 4 bases and J by 0 bases; unmatched bases: 4. In DNA form, the CDR3 reads TGTGCCAGCAGCTATGCGACAGGGGTGAACACTGAAGCTTTCTTT. Protein: CASSYATGVNTEAFF.